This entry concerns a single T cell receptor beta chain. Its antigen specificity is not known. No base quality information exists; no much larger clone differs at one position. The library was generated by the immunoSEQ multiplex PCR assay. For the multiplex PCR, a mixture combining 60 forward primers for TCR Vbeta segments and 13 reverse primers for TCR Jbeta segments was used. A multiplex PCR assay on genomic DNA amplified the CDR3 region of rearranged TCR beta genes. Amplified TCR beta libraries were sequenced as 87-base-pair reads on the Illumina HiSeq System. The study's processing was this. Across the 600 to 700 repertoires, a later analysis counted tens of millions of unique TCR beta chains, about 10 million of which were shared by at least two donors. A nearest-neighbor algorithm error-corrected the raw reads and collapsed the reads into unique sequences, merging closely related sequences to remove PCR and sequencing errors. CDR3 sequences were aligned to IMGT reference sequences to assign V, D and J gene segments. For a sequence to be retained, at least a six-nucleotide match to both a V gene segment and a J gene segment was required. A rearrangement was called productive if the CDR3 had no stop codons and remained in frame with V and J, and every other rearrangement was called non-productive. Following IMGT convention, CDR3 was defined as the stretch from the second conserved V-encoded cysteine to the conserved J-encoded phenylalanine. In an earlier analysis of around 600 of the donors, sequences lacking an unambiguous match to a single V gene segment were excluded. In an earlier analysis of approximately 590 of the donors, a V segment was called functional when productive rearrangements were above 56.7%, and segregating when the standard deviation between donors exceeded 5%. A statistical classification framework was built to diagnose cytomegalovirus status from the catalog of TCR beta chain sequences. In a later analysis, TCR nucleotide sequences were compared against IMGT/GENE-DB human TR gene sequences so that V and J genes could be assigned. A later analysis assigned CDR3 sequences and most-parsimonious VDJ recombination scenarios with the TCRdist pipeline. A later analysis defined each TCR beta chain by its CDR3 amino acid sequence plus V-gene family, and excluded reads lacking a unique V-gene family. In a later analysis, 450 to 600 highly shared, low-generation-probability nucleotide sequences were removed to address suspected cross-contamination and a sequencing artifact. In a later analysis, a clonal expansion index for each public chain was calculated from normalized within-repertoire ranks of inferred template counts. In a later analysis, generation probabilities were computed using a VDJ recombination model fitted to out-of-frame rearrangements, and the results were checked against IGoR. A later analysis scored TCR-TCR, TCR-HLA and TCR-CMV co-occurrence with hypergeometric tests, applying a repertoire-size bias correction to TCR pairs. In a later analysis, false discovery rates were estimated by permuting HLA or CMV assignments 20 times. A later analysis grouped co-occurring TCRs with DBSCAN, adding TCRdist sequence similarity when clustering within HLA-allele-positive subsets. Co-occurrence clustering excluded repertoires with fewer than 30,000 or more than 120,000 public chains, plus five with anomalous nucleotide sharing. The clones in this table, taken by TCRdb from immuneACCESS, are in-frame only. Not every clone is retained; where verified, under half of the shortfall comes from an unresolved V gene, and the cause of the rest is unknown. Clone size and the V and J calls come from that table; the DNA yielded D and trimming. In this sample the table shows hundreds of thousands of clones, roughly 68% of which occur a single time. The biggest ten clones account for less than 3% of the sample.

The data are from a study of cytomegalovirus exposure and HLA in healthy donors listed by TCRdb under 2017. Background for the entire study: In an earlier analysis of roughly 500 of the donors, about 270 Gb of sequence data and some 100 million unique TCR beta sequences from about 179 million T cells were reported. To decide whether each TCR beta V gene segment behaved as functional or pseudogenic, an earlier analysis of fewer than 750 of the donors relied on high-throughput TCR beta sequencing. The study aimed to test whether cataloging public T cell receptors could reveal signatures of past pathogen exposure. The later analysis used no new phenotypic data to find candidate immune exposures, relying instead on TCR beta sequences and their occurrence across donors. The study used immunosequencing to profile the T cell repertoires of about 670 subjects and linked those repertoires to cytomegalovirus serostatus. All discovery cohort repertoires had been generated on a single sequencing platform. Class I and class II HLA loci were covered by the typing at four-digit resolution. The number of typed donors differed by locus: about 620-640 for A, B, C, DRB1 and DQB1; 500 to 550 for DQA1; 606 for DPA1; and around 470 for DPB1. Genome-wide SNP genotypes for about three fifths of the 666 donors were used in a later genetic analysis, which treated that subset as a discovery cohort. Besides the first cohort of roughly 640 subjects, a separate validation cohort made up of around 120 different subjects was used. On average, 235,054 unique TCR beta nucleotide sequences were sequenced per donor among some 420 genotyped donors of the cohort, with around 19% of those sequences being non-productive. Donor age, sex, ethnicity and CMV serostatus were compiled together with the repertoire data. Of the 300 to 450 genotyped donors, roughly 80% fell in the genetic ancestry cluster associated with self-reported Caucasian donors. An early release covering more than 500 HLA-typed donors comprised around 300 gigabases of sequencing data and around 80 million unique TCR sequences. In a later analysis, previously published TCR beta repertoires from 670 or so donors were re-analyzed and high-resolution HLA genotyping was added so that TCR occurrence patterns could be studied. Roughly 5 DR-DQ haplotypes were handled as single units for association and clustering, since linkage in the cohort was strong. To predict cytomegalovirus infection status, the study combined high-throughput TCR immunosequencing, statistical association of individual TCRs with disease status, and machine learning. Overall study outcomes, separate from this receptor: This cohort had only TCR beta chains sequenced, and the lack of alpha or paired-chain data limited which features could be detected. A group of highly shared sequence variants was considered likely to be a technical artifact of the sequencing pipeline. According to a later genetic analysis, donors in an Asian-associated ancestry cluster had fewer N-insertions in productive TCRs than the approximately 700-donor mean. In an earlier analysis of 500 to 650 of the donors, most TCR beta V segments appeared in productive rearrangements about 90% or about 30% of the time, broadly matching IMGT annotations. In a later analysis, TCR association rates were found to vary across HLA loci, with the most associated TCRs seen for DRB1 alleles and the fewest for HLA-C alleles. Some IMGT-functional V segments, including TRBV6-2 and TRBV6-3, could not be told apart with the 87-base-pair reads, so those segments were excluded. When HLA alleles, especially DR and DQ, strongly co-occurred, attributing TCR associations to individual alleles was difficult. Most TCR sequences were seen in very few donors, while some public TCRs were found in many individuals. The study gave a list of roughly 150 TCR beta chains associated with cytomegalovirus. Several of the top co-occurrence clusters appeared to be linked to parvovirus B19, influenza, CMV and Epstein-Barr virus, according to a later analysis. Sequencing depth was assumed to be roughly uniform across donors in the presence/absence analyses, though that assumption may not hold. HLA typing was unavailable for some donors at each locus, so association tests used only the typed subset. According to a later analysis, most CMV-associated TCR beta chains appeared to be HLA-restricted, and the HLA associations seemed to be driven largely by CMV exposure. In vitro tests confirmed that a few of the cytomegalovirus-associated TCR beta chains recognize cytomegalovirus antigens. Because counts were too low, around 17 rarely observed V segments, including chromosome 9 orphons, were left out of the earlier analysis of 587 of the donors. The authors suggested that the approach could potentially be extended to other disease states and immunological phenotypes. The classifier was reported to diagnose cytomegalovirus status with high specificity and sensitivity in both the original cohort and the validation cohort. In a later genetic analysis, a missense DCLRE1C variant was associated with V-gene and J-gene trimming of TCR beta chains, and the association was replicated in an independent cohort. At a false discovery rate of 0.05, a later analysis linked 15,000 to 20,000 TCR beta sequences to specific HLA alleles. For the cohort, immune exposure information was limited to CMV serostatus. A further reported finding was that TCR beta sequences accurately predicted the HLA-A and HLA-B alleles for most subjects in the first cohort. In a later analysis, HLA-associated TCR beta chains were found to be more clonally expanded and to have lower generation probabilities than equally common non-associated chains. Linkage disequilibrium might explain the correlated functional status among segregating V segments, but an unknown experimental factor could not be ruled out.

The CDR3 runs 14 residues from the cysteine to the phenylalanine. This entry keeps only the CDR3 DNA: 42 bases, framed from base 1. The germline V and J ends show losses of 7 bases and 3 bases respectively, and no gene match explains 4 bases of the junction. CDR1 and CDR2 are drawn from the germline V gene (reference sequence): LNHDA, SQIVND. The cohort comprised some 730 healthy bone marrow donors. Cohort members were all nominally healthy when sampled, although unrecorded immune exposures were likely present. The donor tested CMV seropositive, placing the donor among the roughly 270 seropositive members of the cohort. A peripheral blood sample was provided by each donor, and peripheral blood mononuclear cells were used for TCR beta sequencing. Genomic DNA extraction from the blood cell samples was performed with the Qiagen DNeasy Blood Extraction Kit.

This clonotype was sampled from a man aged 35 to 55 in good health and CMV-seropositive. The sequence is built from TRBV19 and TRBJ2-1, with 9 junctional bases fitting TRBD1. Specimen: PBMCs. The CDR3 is CASNRGLNYNEQFF. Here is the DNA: TGTGCCAGTAACAGGGGGCTTAACTACAATGAGCAGTTCTTC.